This is a list of T cell receptor beta chains from one sample in a study of beta chain features in type 1 diabetes. The table came from immunoSEQ multiplex PCR; TCRdb's copy has only in-frame clones and leaves some out. The top ten hold about 0.078% of the sample, which has some 200,000 clones, approximately 16% seen once. Sequenced: naive CD4+ T cells from blood. Every receptor here comes from a man aged 25-40 years with type 1 diabetes. The conserved cysteine and the conserved F or W are not part of the CDR3 here. A D gene is named only where the DNA matches it firmly.

d_gene: TRBD2; j_gene: TRBJ2-7; v_gene: TRBV4-3; CDR3aa: ASSRSVAGEDEQY
d_gene: .; j_gene: TRBJ2-1; v_gene: TRBV20-1; CDR3aa: SARDQNEQF
d_gene: .; j_gene: TRBJ2-7; v_gene: TRBV14; CDR3aa: ASSQLSGRYEQY
d_gene: .; j_gene: TRBJ2-7; v_gene: TRBV23-1; CDR3aa: ASSPPAGRTYEQY
d_gene: TRBD1; j_gene: TRBJ1-2; v_gene: TRBV9; CDR3aa: ASSRQPTGTGNGYT
d_gene: TRBD1; j_gene: TRBJ1-5; v_gene: TRBV29-1; CDR3aa: SALQGLNQPQH
d_gene: .; j_gene: TRBJ2-7; v_gene: TRBV29-1; CDR3aa: SVVVIVPVGEQY
d_gene: .; j_gene: TRBJ2-2; v_gene: TRBV29-1; CDR3aa: SVDRSTGELF
d_gene: .; j_gene: TRBJ2-5; v_gene: TRBV29-1; CDR3aa: SVEPHTETQY
d_gene: TRBD1; j_gene: TRBJ1-1; v_gene: TRBV5-1; CDR3aa: ASSFLTGADTEAF
d_gene: TRBD1; j_gene: TRBJ1-4; v_gene: TRBV7-9; CDR3aa: ASSLGQGNEKLF
d_gene: .; j_gene: TRBJ2-5; v_gene: TRBV29-1; CDR3aa: SVELGTWGTQY
d_gene: .; j_gene: TRBJ2-3; v_gene: TRBV21-1; CDR3aa: ASSRDRGTDTQY
d_gene: .; j_gene: TRBJ1-5; v_gene: TRBV5-1; CDR3aa: ASSLDRENQPQH
d_gene: .; j_gene: TRBJ1-5; v_gene: TRBV4-2; CDR3aa: ASSQDGQPQH
d_gene: .; j_gene: TRBJ1-1; v_gene: TRBV7-8; CDR3aa: ASSSVGEAF
d_gene: TRBD1; j_gene: TRBJ1-1; v_gene: TRBV27; CDR3aa: ASSLAYRGRNTEAF
d_gene: .; j_gene: TRBJ2-5; v_gene: TRBV7-9; CDR3aa: ASSSDQETQY
d_gene: .; j_gene: TRBJ2-1; v_gene: TRBV1; CDR3aa: TSSRALRTGEAYNEQF
d_gene: .; j_gene: TRBJ2-7; v_gene: TRBV20-1; CDR3aa: SAKTTYEQY
d_gene: .; j_gene: TRBJ2-1; v_gene: TRBV30; CDR3aa: AWSVQRGNEQF
d_gene: TRBD2; j_gene: TRBJ2-7; v_gene: TRBV6-6; CDR3aa: ASSYSGTSGSAEQY
d_gene: .; j_gene: TRBJ2-2; v_gene: TRBV2; CDR3aa: ASSEISTGELF
d_gene: TRBD2; j_gene: TRBJ2-1; v_gene: TRBV19; CDR3aa: ASRLAGVNEQF
d_gene: .; j_gene: TRBJ2-7; v_gene: TRBV21-1; CDR3aa: ASSNNQDRGYEQY
d_gene: .; j_gene: TRBJ1-1; v_gene: TRBV6-5; CDR3aa: ASSARTEAF
d_gene: .; j_gene: TRBJ2-3; v_gene: TRBV5-1; CDR3aa: ASSFGERTDTQY
d_gene: .; j_gene: TRBJ2-3; v_gene: TRBV7-9; CDR3aa: ASSLVGTDTQY
d_gene: .; j_gene: TRBJ2-5; v_gene: TRBV7-2; CDR3aa: ASSLGGGLGETQY
d_gene: .; j_gene: TRBJ2-4; v_gene: TRBV29-1; CDR3aa: SVSRLLAKNIQY
d_gene: .; j_gene: TRBJ1-4; v_gene: TRBV29-1; CDR3aa: SVGRGTNEKLF
d_gene: .; j_gene: TRBJ2-7; v_gene: TRBV29-1; CDR3aa: SVGEGGYEQY
d_gene: .; j_gene: TRBJ1-1; v_gene: TRBV29-1; CDR3aa: SVVSQANTEAF
d_gene: .; j_gene: TRBJ1-1; v_gene: TRBV28; CDR3aa: ASHPGTEAF
d_gene: .; j_gene: TRBJ2-5; v_gene: TRBV30; CDR3aa: AWSVSETQY
d_gene: TRBD2; j_gene: TRBJ2-3; v_gene: TRBV6-5; CDR3aa: ASSSLAGASTDTQY
d_gene: .; j_gene: TRBJ2-1; v_gene: TRBV6-7; CDR3aa: ASSTGKEWIEQF
d_gene: TRBD1; j_gene: TRBJ2-7; v_gene: TRBV5-6; CDR3aa: ASSSPGTGVNEQY
d_gene: .; j_gene: TRBJ1-4; v_gene: TRBV28; CDR3aa: ASSLSAANEKLF
d_gene: TRBD1; j_gene: TRBJ1-2; v_gene: TRBV7-6; CDR3aa: ASSKTGSNGYT
d_gene: .; j_gene: TRBJ2-2; v_gene: TRBV15; CDR3aa: ATSSLENTGELF
d_gene: .; j_gene: TRBJ2-1; v_gene: TRBV7-2; CDR3aa: ASSRKTGGAFGGNEQF
d_gene: .; j_gene: TRBJ1-2; v_gene: TRBV15; CDR3aa: ATSRDRGRENYGYT
d_gene: TRBD2; j_gene: TRBJ2-1; v_gene: TRBV7-9; CDR3aa: ASSRPGLAGGYNEQF
d_gene: .; j_gene: TRBJ1-2; v_gene: TRBV20-1; CDR3aa: SAPGSYGYT
d_gene: TRBD2; j_gene: TRBJ2-1; v_gene: TRBV29-1; CDR3aa: SAVPETSRTYNEQF
d_gene: TRBD2; j_gene: TRBJ2-1; v_gene: TRBV25-1; CDR3aa: ASSEYLQGGRAHNEQF
d_gene: .; j_gene: TRBJ1-2; v_gene: TRBV29-1; CDR3aa: SVEDAGPNYGYT
d_gene: TRBD1; j_gene: TRBJ1-1; v_gene: TRBV5-1; CDR3aa: ASSQTGANTEAF
d_gene: TRBD2; j_gene: TRBJ2-7; v_gene: TRBV9; CDR3aa: ASSTLAGSGEQY
d_gene: .; j_gene: TRBJ1-1; v_gene: TRBV4-1; CDR3aa: ASSLLGRRGTEAF
d_gene: .; j_gene: TRBJ1-1; v_gene: TRBV7-9; CDR3aa: ASSLGPGTTEAF
d_gene: .; j_gene: TRBJ1-4; v_gene: TRBV9; CDR3aa: ASSVASVGVEKLF